The sequence of this T cell receptor (beta chain) was determined in a study of T cells expressing NK-cell markers. Overall study results and limits: The CD3+CD56-NKG2C+ fraction of a handful of donors was likewise dominated by these clonotypes.

TCRdb re-called the 5' RACE reads and gives one entry per CDR3 protein, without DNA. The sample has about 440,000 distinct CDR3 sequences. Germline-derived CDR1 and CDR2 are SNHLY and FYNNEI. This CDR3 comprises 14 residues. A remark on this clonotype: Its antigen is unknown.

The clonotype comes from a woman between 18 and 69 years old in good health. The chain carries TRBV2 and TRBJ1-2; TCRdb gives TRBD1 as the D gene, but with no DNA this cannot be confirmed. The sequenced sample was blood T cells: a sorted CD56 or NKG2C T cell subset, CD4+ or CD8+ T cells, or bulk PBMC T cells (not recorded which). The CDR3 reads CASSGDGSNYGYTF.